This is a list of T cell receptor beta chains from one sample in a study of blood T cell repertoires in COVID-19. Using immunoSEQ multiplex PCR, the repertoire was profiled, and TCRdb retains in-frame clones only, with some absent. Among 80,000 to 95,000 clones, 86% were seen once, and the ten largest hold around 26%. Sequenced material: peripheral blood. All receptors come from a man aged 45 to 65 with active or convalescent COVID-19. The CDR3 runs from the conserved cysteine through the conserved F or W. Each record gives: clone size, J gene, V gene, D gene, CDR3 protein, CDR3 DNA. The D gene is left open where the match is weak. Size tells how often a clone was seen (once, few, many) or the class of an expanded clone, and some rows leave it out.

-,TRBJ1-2,TRBV18,TRBD1,CASTSGTEVGGYTF,TGTGCCAGCACTTCCGGGACAGAGGTGGGGGGCTACACCTTC
-,TRBJ2-7,TRBV19,TRBD2,CASSHSSGSIPYEQYF,TGTGCCAGTAGTCATTCTAGCGGGAGTATACCCTACGAGCAGTACTTC
-,TRBJ2-1,TRBV20-1,-,CSALQGSGQFF,TGCAGTGCCCTTCAGGGGAGCGGGCAGTTCTTC
-,TRBJ1-5,TRBV2,TRBD1,CASNRDRNNQPQHF,TGTGCCAGCAACCGGGACAGGAACAATCAGCCCCAGCATTTT
-,TRBJ1-5,TRBV19,-,CASTRAGANQPQHF,TGTGCCAGTACCCGAGCGGGAGCCAATCAGCCCCAGCATTTT
once,TRBJ1-1,TRBV29-1,-,CSVRGGENTEAFF,TGCAGCGTGAGGGGGGGAGAGAACACTGAAGCTTTCTTT
once,TRBJ2-2,TRBV30,-,CAGREFYTGELFF,TGTGCCGGCCGGGAATTTTACACCGGGGAGCTGTTTTTT
-,TRBJ2-7,TRBV10-3,-,CAISEGVGSYEQYF,TGTGCCATCAGTGAAGGGGTAGGGTCTTACGAGCAGTACTTC
few,TRBJ1-5,TRBV6-2/TRBV6-3,-,CASSPAVGTRSNQPQHF,TGTGCCAGCAGTCCAGCCGTCGGGACAAGGAGCAATCAGCCCCAGCATTTT
-,TRBJ1-2,TRBV28,TRBD1,CASSLPDRGGYGYTF,TGTGCCAGCAGTTTACCGGACAGGGGAGGTTATGGCTACACCTTC
-,TRBJ1-4,TRBV25-1,TRBD1,CASSERGQPNEKLFF,TGTGCCAGCAGTGAAAGGGGACAGCCTAATGAAAAACTGTTTTTT
-,TRBJ1-5,TRBV4-1,-,CASSQAGTSNQPQHF,TGCGCCAGCAGCCAAGCAGGGACAAGCAATCAGCCCCAGCATTTT
-,TRBJ2-3,TRBV4-1,-,CASSPTLAGGPGEAQYF,TGCGCCAGCAGCCCGACCCTCGCGGGTGGGCCGGGGGAAGCGCAGTATTTT
-,TRBJ1-1,TRBV19,TRBD1,CASSFSSGGWNTEAFF,TGTGCCAGTAGTTTCTCCTCAGGGGGCTGGAACACTGAAGCTTTCTTT
-,TRBJ1-6,TRBV23-1,TRBD1,CASSQSSGQGNAYNSPLHF,TGCGCCAGCAGTCAATCAAGTGGACAGGGTAACGCTTATAATTCACCCCTCCACTTT
-,TRBJ2-1,TRBV28,-,CASSYTGYNEQFF,TGTGCCAGCAGTTATACGGGCTACAATGAGCAGTTCTTC
-,TRBJ2-1,TRBV4-2,TRBD2,CASSHSGGDHNEQFF,TGTGCCAGCAGTCATAGCGGGGGGGATCACAATGAGCAGTTCTTC
-,TRBJ2-1,TRBV10-2,-,CASSEWGEKQFF,TGCGCCAGCAGTGAGTGGGGGGAAAAGCAGTTCTTC
-,TRBJ2-1,TRBV18,TRBD1,CASSPRTGTYNEQFF,TGTGCCAGCTCACCACGGACAGGGACCTACAATGAGCAGTTCTTC
-,TRBJ1-6,TRBV5-1,TRBD1,CASSLGDRGSNSPLHF,TGCGCCAGCAGCTTGGGGGACAGGGGTAGTAATTCACCCCTCCACTTT
-,TRBJ1-2,TRBV5-6,-,CASSLAGQSYGYTF,TGTGCCAGCAGCTTGGCCGGACAGTCCTATGGCTACACCTTC
-,TRBJ2-1,TRBV5-1,TRBD2,CASSLTTSGRVNEQFF,TGCGCCAGCAGCCTGACGACTAGCGGGAGGGTAAATGAGCAGTTCTTC
-,TRBJ2-1,TRBV5-1,TRBD2,CASSELAGGPNEQFF,TGCGCCAGCAGCGAACTAGCGGGGGGGCCAAATGAGCAGTTCTTC
-,TRBJ1-1,TRBV7-2,TRBD1,CASSVGGMNTEAFF,TGTGCCAGCAGCGTAGGGGGCATGAACACTGAAGCTTTCTTT
-,TRBJ1-5,TRBV24-1,-,CATSDAYGQQSNQPQHF,TGTGCCACCAGTGATGCTTACGGACAGCAATCGAATCAGCCCCAGCATTTT